A single sample gave rise to the 9 T cell receptor beta chains below, sequenced in a study of blood T cells in healthy people across ages. Sample-barcoded 5' priming and a J-beta primer mix drove a second PCR of roughly 7 to 11 cycles. In TCRdb, the 5' RACE reads were re-called with MiXCR into one record per CDR3 protein. The data hold about 1.1 million distinct CDR3 sequences, with around two fifths observed a single time. Sequencing was done on a sample of blood. The receptors here all came from a man aged 18 to 30 in good health.

This clonotype came up a few times. V usage is TRBV12-3 or TRBV12-4 and J usage is TRBJ1-1; no clear D gene. The length of the CDR3 is 13 residues. The V end lost 10 bases, the J end lost 0 bases, and 12 bases lay between the germline ends. CDR3 region: CATLISLNTEAFF. The CDR3 DNA reads as TGTGCCACCCTCATTTCCTTGAACACTGAAGCTTTCTTT.

The V and J genes are TRBV4-3 and TRBJ1-6; D possibly corresponds to TRBD1 (5 bases). The CDR3 loop spans 17 amino acids. Germline CDR1 LGHNA, CDR2 YSLEER. Trimming took 4 bases from V and 5 from J, leaving 18 bases between them. The CDR3: CASSPGTAHYDNSPLHF. The CDR3 coding sequence is TGCGCCAGCAGCCCTGGGACGGCACATTACGATAATTCACCCCTCCACTTT.

CDR3 amino acids: CASSASTGVTYEQYF. CDR3 in DNA: TGTGCCAGCAGTGCCTCGACAGGGGTGACCTACGAGCAGTACTTC. The rearrangement links TRBV6-1 to TRBJ2-5; TRBD1 aligns across 8 bases. The DNA end is a closer match to TRBJ2-7, so the J assignment may be wrong. CDR1 and CDR2 from the germline V gene are MNHNS and SASEGT. This CDR3 comprises 15 residues.

CDR3 in amino acids: CASSVRDGNTEAFF. Written as DNA, the CDR3 is TGTGCCAGCAGCGTCCGGGACGGGAACACTGAAGCTTTCTTT. The chain carries TRBV7-2 and TRBJ1-1; weak D call: TRBD1 (5 bases). Germline V lookup: CDR1 SGHTA, CDR2 FQGNSA. The V and J ends lost 5 bases and 1 base respectively, with 11 bases between them. The CDR3 spans 14 residues.

This clonotype was detected only a few times. This chain joins TRBV7-6 and TRBJ2-5; TRBD1 agrees at 8 bases. Germline CDR1 reads SGHVS; CDR2 reads FNYEAQ. This CDR3 comprises 17 residues. Trimming at V came to 0 bases and at J to 5 bases, leaving 11 bases not matched to a gene. CDR3: CASSLAKSRTGLETQYF. CDR3 nucleotide sequence: TGTGCCAGCAGCTTAGCGAAGTCGAGGACAGGGTTGGAGACCCAGTACTTC. Filled out from reference TRBV7-6 and TRBJ2-5, the complete variable domain reads GAGVSQSPRYKVTKRGQDVALRCDPISGHVSLYWYRQALGQGPEFLTYFNYEAQQDKSGLPNDRFSAERPEGSISTLTIQRTEQRDSAMYRCASSLAKSRTGLETQYFGPGTRLLVL.

The V gene is TRBV18, the J gene TRBJ1-1; maybe TRBD1 (6 bases). The V gene lost 3 bases and the J gene lost 5 bases, with 22 bases spanning the gap. In germline, CDR1 is KGHSH, CDR2 LQKENI. The CDR3 is 17 amino acids. The CDR3 protein is CASSPGKIGRGGTEAFF. As DNA, the CDR3 is TGTGCCAGCTCACCGGGGAAGATCGGCAGGGGAGGTACTGAAGCTTTCTTT.

The table lists this clonotype with a few counts. The chain combines TRBV25-1 with TRBJ1-1, with D perhaps matching TRBD1 (5 bases). The CDR3 is 16 residues long. Trimming shortened V by 3 bases and J by 2 bases, and 16 bases separated the two germline ends. Germline CDR1 reads MGHDK; CDR2 reads SYGVNS. CDR3 amino acids: CASSEPGGGDNTEAFF. For the CDR3, the DNA is TGTGCCAGCAGTGAGCCAGGCGGGGGGGACAACACTGAAGCTTTCTTT.

This clonotype was picked up a small number of times. As DNA, the CDR3 is TGTGCCAGCAGCAGGACAGGGGAATCCTATAATTCACCCCTCCACTTT. This sequence encodes CASSRTGESYNSPLHF. The rearrangement uses TRBV27 and TRBJ1-6; 9 nucleotides align to TRBD1. Losses at the gene ends were 6 bases for V and 1 base for J; bases not matched to a gene: 4. The germline CDR1 and CDR2 sequences are MNHEY and SMNVEV (reference sequence). The CDR3 consists of 16 residues.

This clonotype was detected only a few times. The chain has TRBV6-6 and TRBJ1-2; a possible D gene is TRBD1 (5 bases). Per germline, CDR1 MNHNY and CDR2 SVGAGI (reference sequence). The V and J ends lost 7 bases and 3 bases respectively, with 12 bases between them. The CDR3 sequence is 13 residues long. CDR3 amino acids: CASTMQGDYGYTF. DNA for the CDR3: TGTGCCAGCACCATGCAGGGCGACTATGGCTACACCTTC.